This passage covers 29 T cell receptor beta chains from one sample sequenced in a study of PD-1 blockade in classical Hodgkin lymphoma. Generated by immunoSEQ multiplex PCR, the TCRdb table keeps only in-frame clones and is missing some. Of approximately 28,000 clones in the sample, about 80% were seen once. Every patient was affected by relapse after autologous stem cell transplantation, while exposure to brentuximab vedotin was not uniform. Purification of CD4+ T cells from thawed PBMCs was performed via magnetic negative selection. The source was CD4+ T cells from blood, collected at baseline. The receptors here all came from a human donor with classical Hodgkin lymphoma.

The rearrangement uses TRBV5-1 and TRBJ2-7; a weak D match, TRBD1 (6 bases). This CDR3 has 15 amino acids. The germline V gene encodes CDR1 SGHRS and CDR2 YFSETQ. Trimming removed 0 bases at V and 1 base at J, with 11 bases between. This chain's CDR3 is CASSLVRDTSYEQYF. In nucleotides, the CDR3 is TGCGCCAGCAGCTTGGTTCGGGACACTTCCTACGAGCAGTACTTC.

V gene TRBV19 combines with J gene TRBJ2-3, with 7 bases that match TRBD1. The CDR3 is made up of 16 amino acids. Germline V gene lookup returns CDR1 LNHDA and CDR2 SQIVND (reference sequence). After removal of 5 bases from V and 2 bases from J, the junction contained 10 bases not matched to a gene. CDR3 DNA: TGTGCCAGTAGTTCCACCCGGGACAGTTTCACAGATACGCAGTATTTT. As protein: CASSSTRDSFTDTQYF. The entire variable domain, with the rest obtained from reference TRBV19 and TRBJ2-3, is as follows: DGGITQSPKYLFRKEGQNVTLSCEQNLNHDAMYWYRQDPGQGLRLIYYSQIVNDFQKGDIAEGYSVSREKKESFPLTVTSAQKNPTAFYLCASSSTRDSFTDTQYFGPGTRLTVL.

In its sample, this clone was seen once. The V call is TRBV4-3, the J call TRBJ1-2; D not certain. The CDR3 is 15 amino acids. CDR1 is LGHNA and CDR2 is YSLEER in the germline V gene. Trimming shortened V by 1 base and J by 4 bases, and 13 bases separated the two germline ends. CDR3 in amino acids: CASSQVGSVGYGYTF. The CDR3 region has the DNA TGCGCCAGCAGCCAAGTCGGAAGTGTTGGCTATGGCTACACCTTC.

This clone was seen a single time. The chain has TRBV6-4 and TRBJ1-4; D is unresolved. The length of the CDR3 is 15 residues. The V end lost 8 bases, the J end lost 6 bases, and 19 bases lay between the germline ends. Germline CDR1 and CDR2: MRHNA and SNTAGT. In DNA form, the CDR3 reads TGTGCCAGCCTCGGGTTCGCCGCGAAGCATGAAAAACTGTTTTTT. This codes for CASLGFAAKHEKLFF.

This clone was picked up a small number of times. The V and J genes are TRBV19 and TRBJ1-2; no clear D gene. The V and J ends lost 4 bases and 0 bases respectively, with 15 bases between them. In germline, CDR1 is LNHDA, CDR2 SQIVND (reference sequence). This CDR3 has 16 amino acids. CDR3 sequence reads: CASSSPVLYANYGYTF. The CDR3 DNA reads TGTGCCAGTAGTAGCCCCGTATTATACGCTAACTATGGCTACACCTTC.

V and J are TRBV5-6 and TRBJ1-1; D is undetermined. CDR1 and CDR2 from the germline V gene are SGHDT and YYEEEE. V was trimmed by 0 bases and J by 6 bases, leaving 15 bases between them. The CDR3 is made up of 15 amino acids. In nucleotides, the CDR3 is TGTGCCAGCAGCTTGGTCGGCAGAGGATCGGCTGAAGCTTTCTTT. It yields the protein CASSLVGRGSAEAFF. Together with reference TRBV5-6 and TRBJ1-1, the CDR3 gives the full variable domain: DAGVTQSPTHLIKTRGQQVTLRCSPKSGHDTVSWYQQALGQGPQFIFQYYEEEERQRGNFPDRFSGHQFPNYSSELNVNALLLGDSALYLCASSLVGRGSAEAFFGQGTRLTVV.

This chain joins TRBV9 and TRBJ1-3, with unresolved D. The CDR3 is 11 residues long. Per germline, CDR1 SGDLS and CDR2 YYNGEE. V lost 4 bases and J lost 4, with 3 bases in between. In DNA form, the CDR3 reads TGTGCCAGCAGCTTGGGAAACACCATATATTTT. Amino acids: CASSLGNTIYF.

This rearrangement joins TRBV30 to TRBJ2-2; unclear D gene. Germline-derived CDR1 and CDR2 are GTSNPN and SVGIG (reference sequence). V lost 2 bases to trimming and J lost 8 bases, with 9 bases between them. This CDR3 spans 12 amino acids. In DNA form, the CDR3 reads TGTGCCTGGAGTCTCCATTCGGGGGAGCTGTTTTTT. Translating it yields CAWSLHSGELFF.

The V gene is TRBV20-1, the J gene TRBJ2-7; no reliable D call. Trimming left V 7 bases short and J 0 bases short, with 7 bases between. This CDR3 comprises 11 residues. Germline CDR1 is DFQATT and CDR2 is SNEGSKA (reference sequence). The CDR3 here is CSVFLSYEQYF. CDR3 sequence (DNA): TGCAGTGTCTTTCTCTCCTACGAGCAGTACTTC.

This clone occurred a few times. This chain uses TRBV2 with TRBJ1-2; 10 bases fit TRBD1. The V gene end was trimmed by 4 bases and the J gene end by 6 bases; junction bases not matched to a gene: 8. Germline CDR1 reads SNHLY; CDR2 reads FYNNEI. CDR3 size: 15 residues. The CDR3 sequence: CASSGPTGGRDGYTF. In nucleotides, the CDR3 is TGTGCCAGCAGTGGACCGACAGGGGGCCGGGATGGCTACACCTTC.

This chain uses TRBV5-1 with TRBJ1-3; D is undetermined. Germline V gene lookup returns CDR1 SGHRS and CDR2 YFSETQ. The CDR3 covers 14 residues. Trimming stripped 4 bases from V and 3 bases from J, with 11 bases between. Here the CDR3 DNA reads TGCGCCAGCAGCCCCCTCGGGGTTGGAAACACCATATATTTT. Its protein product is CASSPLGVGNTIYF.

CDR3 sequence (DNA): TGTGCCAGCAGCCAATCCTACGAGCAGTACTTC. Protein: CASSQSYEQYF. The V call is TRBV11-2, the J call TRBJ2-7; unclear D gene. The CDR3 has 11 residues. V dropped 5 bases and J dropped 1 base, with 3 bases sitting between them. CDR1 SGHAT and CDR2 FQNNGV come from the germline V gene.

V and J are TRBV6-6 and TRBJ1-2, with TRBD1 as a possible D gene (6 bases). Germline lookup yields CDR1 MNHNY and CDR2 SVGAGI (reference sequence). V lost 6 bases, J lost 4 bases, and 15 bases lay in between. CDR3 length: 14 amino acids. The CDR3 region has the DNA TGTGCCAGCAGACCAAGACAGGATTCCTATGGCTACACCTTC. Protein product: CASRPRQDSYGYTF.

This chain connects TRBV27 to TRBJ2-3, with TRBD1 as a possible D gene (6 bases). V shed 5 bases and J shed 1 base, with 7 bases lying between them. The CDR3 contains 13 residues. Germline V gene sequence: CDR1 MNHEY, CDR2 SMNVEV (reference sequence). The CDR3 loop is CASSRQGTDTQYF. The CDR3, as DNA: TGTGCCAGCAGTAGACAGGGCACAGATACGCAGTATTTT.

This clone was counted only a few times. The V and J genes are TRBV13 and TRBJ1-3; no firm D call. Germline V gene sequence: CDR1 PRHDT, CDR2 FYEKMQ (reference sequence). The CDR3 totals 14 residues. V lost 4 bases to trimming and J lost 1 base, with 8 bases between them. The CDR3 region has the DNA TGTGCCAGCAGCTCCCTGTGGTCTGGAAACACCATATATTTT. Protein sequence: CASSSLWSGNTIYF.

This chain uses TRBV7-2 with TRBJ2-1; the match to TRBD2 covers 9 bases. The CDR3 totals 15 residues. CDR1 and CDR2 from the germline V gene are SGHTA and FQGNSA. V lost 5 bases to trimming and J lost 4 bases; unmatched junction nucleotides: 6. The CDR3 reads CASSVMTSGYNEQFF. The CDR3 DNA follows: TGTGCCAGCAGCGTTATGACTAGCGGTTACAATGAGCAGTTCTTC.

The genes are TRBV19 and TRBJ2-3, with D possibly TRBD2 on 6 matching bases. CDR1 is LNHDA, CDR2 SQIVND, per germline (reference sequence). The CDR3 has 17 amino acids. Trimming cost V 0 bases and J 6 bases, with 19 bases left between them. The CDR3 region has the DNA TGTGCCAGTAGTATAGATGGTAGGCGGGGATCTTCGGATACGCAGTATTTT. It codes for CASSIDGRRGSSDTQYF.

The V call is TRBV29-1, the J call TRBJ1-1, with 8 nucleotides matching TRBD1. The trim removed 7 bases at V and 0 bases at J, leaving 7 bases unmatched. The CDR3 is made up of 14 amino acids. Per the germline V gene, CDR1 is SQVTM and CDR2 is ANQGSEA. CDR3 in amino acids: CSARRGQVNTEAFF. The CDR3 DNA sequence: TGCAGCGCGAGGAGGGGACAGGTGAACACTGAAGCTTTCTTT.

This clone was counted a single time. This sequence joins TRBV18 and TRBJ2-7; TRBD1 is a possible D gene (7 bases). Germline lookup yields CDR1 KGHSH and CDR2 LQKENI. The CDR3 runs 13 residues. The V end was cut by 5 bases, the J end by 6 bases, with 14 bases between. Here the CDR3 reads CASSDGGGIEQYF. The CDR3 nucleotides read TGTGCCAGCTCAGATGGAGGGGGCATCGAGCAGTACTTC. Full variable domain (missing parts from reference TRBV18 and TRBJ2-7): NAGVMQNPRHLVRRRGQEARLRCSPMKGHSHVYWYRQLPEEGLKFMVYLQKENIIDESGMPKERFSAEFPKEGPSILRIQQVVRGDSAAYFCASSDGGGIEQYFGPGTRLTVT.

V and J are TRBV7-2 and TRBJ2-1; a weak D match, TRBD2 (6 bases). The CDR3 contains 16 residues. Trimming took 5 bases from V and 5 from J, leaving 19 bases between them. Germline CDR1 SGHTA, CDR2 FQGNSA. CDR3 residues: CASSASPPGGDNEQFF. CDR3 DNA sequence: TGTGCCAGCAGCGCCTCCCCCCCGGGCGGGGACAATGAGCAGTTCTTC.

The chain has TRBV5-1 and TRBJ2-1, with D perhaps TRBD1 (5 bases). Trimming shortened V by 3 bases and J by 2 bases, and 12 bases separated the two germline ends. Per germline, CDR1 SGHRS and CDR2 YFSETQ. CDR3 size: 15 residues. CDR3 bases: TGCGCCAGCAGCTATCAGGGATTAGCCTACAATGAGCAGTTCTTC. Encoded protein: CASSYQGLAYNEQFF.

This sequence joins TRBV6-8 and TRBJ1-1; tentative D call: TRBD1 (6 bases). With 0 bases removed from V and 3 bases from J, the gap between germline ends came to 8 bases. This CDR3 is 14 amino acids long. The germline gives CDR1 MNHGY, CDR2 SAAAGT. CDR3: CASSYSGAHTEAFF. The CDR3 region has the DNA TGTGCCAGCAGTTACTCGGGGGCACACACTGAAGCTTTCTTT.

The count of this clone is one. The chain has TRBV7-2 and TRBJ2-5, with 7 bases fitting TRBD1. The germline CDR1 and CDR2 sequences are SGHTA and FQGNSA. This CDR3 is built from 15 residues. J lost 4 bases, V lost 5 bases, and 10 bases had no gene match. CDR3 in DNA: TGTGCCAGCAGCCGAAGAGGGGGCGAGGGAGAGACCCAGTACTTC. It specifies CASSRRGGEGETQYF. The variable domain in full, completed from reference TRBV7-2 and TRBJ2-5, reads GAGVSQSPSNKVTEKGKDVELRCDPISGHTALYWYRQSLGQGLEFLIYFQGNSAPDKSGLPSDRFSAERTGGSVSTLTIQRTQQEDSAVYLCASSRRGGEGETQYFGPGTRLLVL.

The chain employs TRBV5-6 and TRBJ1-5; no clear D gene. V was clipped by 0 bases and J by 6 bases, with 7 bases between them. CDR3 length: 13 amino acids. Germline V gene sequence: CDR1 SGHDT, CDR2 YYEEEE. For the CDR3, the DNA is TGTGCCAGCAGCTTGGCTGGGATTCAGCCCCAGCATTTT. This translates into CASSLAGIQPQHF.

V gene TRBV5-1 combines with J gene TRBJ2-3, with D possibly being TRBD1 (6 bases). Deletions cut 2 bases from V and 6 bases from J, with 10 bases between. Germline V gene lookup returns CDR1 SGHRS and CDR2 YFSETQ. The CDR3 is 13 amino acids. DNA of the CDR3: TGCGCCAGCAGCTTAAACACAGGGGATACGCAGTATTTT. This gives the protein CASSLNTGDTQYF.

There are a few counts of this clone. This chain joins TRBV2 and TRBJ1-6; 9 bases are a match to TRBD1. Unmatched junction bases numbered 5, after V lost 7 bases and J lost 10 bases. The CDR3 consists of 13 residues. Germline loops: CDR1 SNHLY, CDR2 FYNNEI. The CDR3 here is CASIGTGFSPLHF. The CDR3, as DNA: TGTGCCAGCATAGGGACAGGGTTCTCACCCCTCCACTTT.

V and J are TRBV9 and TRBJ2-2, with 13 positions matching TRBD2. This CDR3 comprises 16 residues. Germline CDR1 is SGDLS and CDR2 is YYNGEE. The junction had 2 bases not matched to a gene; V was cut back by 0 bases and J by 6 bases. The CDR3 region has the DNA TGTGCCAGCAGCGTAGGACTAGCGGGGGGCGCCGGGGAGCTGTTTTTT. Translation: CASSVGLAGGAGELFF.

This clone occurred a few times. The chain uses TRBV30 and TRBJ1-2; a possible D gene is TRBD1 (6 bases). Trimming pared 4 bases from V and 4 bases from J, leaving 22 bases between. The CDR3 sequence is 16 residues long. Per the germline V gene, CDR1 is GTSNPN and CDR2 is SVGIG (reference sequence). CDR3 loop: CAWTLGGAGFTYGYTF. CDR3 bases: TGTGCCTGGACCCTCGGGGGGGCAGGGTTTACCTATGGCTACACCTTC. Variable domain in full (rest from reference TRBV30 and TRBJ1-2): SQTIHQWPATLVQPVGSPLSLECTVEGTSNPNLYWYRQAAGRGLQLLFYSVGIGQISSEVPQNLSASRPQDRQFILSSKKLLLSDSGFYLCAWTLGGAGFTYGYTFGSGTRLTVV.

The DNA for the CDR3 is TGTGCCAGCTTACAGGGAACTGAAGCTTTCTTT. Its translation: CASLQGTEAFF. The rearrangement uses TRBV18 and TRBJ1-1; possibly TRBD1 for D (6 bases). Germline V CDR1 and CDR2: KGHSH, LQKENI. The CDR3 runs 11 residues. The germline V and J ends were trimmed by 7 bases and 5 bases, with 8 bases remaining between them.